Listed below are T cell receptor beta chains from one sample, sequenced in a study of blood T cell repertoires in COVID-19. The repertoire was sequenced with immunoSEQ multiplex PCR; TCRdb's copy has only in-frame clones and lacks some. The sample lists hundreds of thousands of clones, roughly 85% occurring once. Sequencing input: PBMCs or T cells enriched from blood (not recorded which). The receptors come from a man in his forties who had recovered from COVID-19. The CDR3 runs from the conserved cysteine through the conserved F or W. Each record gives: clone size, D gene, V gene, J gene, CDR3 DNA, CDR3 protein. D genes are given only for firm matches. For some rows the clone size is stated as once, few or many, or as a class when expanded; others skip it.

>NA|NA|TRBV4-1|TRBJ1-1
TGCGCCAGCAGCCCACAGGGCACTGAAGCTTTCTTT
CASSPQGTEAFF
>NA|NA|TRBV6-5|TRBJ2-7
TGTGCCAGCAGAAACAGGGCCTACGAGCAGTACTTC
CASRNRAYEQYF
>NA|TRBD2|TRBV28|TRBJ2-3
TGTGCCAGCAGCAAAAGCGGGAGCATCACAGATACGCAGTATTTT
CASSKSGSITDTQYF
>NA|TRBD2|TRBV27|TRBJ2-7
TGTGCCAGCAGTCTAACTAGCGGTCGTAGAACCTACGAGCAGTACTTC
CASSLTSGRRTYEQYF
>NA|NA|TRBV6-1|TRBJ2-5
TGTGCCAGCAGTGAAGCGCTTAGCCCGTTGACGGGGGAGACCCAGTACTTC
CASSEALSPLTGETQYF
>few|NA|TRBV9|TRBJ2-1
TGTGCCAGCAGCACGGGGATATGGGGTGAGCAGTTCTTC
CASSTGIWGEQFF
>NA|TRBD2|TRBV25-1|TRBJ2-5
TGTGCCAGCGGTCGGAGCGGGAGTCTGGAGACCCAGTACTTC
CASGRSGSLETQYF
>NA|NA|TRBV19|TRBJ1-2
TGTGCCAGTAGTATAACGGATGGGGGAGGCCTGGAGACCTTC
CASSITDGGGLETF
>once|NA|TRBV13|TRBJ2-1
TGTGCCAGCAGCTCAGGGACTTTCGCCTACAATGAGCAGTTCTTC
CASSSGTFAYNEQFF
>NA|TRBD2|TRBV19|TRBJ2-1
TGTGCCAGTAGTAGCCGGACTAGCGGGAGTGATGAGCAGTTCTTC
CASSSRTSGSDEQFF
>NA|NA|TRBV30|TRBJ2-7
TGTGCCTGCCATAGAACGGACTACCTCTTGGGGCAGTACTTC
CACHRTDYLLGQYF
>NA|NA|TRBV9|TRBJ2-1
TGTGCCAGCAGCGTAGGGGATAGCGATGAGCAGTTCTTC
CASSVGDSDEQFF
>NA|NA|TRBV7-8|TRBJ1-3
TGTGCCAGCAGCTTAAGTGGGCCATCTGGAAACACCATATATTTT
CASSLSGPSGNTIYF
>few|TRBD2|TRBV20-1|TRBJ2-7
TGCAGTGCTAGTGAGCGGGAGTTTTACGAGCAGTACTTC
CSASEREFYEQYF
>NA|NA|TRBV29-1|TRBJ2-2
TGCAGCGTGGGGACTTTTATCGGGGAGCTGTTTTTT
CSVGTFIGELFF
>NA|TRBD1|TRBV9|TRBJ2-5
TGTGCCAGCAGCGTTCTGGACAGGGGAGAGACCCAGTACTTC
CASSVLDRGETQYF
>NA|NA|TRBV9|TRBJ1-6
TGTGCCAGCAGCGCATCTTACAGGGATTCACCCCTCCACTTT
CASSASYRDSPLHF
>NA|TRBD1|TRBV24-1|TRBJ2-4
TGTGCCACCAGTTCATTAAGGGTAGGGGTCGGAACAGGGGGTTTTTTAGCCAAAAACATTCAGTACTTC
CATSSLRVGVGTGGFLAKNIQYF
>NA|NA|TRBV27|TRBJ2-1
TGTGCCAGCAGTTTAAGAGGGAGACGGTGGGGTGAGCAGTTCTTC
CASSLRGRRWGEQFF
>NA|TRBD2|TRBV2|TRBJ2-7
TGTGCCAGCAGTGAAAGGGGACTAGCGTCCTACGAGCAGTACTTC
CASSERGLASYEQYF